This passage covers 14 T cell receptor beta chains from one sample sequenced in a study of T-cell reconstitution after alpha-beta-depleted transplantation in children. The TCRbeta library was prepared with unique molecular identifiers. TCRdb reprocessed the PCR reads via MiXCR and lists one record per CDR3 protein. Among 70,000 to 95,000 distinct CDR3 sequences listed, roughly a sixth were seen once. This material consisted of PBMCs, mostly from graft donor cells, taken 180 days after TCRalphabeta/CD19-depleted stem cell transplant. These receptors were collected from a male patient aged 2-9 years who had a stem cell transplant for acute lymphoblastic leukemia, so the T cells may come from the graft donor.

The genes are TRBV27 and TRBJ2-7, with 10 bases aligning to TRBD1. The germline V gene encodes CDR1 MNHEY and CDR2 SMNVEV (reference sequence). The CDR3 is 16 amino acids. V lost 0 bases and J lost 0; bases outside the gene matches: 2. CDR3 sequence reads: CASSLSGQGGSYEQYF. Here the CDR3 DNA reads TGTGCCAGCAGTTTATCCGGACAGGGGGGCTCCTACGAGCAGTACTTC.

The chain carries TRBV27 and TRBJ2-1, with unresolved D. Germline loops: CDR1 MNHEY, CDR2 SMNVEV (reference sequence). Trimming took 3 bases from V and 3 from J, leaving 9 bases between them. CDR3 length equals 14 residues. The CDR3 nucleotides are TGTGCCAGCAGTTTCGGGCAGGTCTACAATGAGCAGTTCTTC. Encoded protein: CASSFGQVYNEQFF.

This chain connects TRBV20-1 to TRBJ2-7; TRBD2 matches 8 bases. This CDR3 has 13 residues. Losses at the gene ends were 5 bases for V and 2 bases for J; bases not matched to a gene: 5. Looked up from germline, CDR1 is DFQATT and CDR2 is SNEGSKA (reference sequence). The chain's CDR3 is CSARGGGTYEQYF. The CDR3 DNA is TGCAGTGCTCGAGGCGGGGGGACCTACGAGCAGTACTTC.

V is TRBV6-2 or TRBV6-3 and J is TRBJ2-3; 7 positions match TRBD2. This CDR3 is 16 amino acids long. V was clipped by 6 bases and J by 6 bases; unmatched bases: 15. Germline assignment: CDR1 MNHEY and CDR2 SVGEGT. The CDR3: CASSLPLAAGMDTQYF. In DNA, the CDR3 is TGTGCCAGCAGCCTCCCCCTAGCGGCCGGGATGGATACGCAGTATTTT.

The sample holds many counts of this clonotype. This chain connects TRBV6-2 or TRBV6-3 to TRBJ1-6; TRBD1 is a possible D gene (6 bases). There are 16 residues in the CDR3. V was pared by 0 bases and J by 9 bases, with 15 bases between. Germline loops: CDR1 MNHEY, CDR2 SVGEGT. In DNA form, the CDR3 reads TGTGCCAGCAGTTACTCGGGGGCTCGGGGTAGTTCACCCCTCCACTTT. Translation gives CASSYSGARGSSPLHF.

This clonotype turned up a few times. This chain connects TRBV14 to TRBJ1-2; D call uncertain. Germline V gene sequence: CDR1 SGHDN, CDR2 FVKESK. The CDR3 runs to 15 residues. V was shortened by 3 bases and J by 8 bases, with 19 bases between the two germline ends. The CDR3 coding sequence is TGTGCCAGCAGCCAGCAAACAAGGTTCGGGGAAGGCTACACCTTC. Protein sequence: CASSQQTRFGEGYTF.

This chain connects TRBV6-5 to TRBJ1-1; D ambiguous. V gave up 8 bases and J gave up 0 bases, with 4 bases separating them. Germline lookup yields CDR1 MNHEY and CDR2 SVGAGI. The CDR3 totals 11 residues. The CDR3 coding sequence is TGTGCCAGCGTGGTGAACACTGAAGCTTTCTTT. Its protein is CASVVNTEAFF.

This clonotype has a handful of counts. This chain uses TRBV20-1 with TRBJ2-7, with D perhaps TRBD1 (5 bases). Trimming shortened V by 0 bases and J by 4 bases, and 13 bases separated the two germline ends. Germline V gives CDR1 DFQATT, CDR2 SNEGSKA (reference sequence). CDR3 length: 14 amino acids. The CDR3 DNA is TGCAGTGCTAGAGACAGGGAAAAATATTACGAGCAGTACTTC. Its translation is CSARDREKYYEQYF.

The CDR3 nucleotides read TGTGCCAGCAGCCCCCGGGGAGACAGGGGTGTAGGCGAGCAGTACTTC. It specifies CASSPRGDRGVGEQYF. The rearrangement joins TRBV7-9 to TRBJ2-7, with 8 bases lining up with TRBD1. From germline, CDR1 is SEHNR and CDR2 FQNEAQ (reference sequence). J was trimmed by 6 bases and V by 5 bases; bases with no gene match: 15. The CDR3 length is 16 residues.

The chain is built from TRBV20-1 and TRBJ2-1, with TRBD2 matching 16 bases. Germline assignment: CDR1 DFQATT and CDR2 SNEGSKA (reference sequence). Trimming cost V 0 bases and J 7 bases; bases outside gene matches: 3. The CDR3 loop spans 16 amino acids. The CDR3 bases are TGCAGTGCTAGAGATAAGGGACTAGCGGGGGGGAATGAGCAGTTCTTC. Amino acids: CSARDKGLAGGNEQFF.

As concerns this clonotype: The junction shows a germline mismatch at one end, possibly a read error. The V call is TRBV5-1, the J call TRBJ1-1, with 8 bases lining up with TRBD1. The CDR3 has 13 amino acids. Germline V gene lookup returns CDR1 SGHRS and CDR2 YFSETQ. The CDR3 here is CTSTGGTSTEAFF. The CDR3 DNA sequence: TGCACCAGCACAGGGGGAACTAGCACTGAAGCTTTCTTT.

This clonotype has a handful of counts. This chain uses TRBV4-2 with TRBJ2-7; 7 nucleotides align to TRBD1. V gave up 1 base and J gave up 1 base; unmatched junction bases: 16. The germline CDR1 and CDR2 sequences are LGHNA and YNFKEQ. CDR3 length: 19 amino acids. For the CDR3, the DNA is TGTGCCAGCAGCCAAGTAGGGGACAGCTTTCCTCCCGCTTCCTACGAGCAGTACTTC. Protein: CASSQVGDSFPPASYEQYF.

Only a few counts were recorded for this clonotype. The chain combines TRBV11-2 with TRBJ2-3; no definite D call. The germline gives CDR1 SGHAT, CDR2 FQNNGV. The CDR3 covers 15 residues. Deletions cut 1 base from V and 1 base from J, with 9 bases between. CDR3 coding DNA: TGTGCCAGCAGCTTAGGGGTCAGAGGCACAGATACGCAGTATTTT. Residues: CASSLGVRGTDTQYF.

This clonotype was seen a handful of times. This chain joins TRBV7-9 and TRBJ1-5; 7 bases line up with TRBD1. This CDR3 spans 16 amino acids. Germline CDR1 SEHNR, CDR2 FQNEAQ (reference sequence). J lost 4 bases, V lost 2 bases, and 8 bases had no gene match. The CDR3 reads CASSLWTGPGNQPQHF. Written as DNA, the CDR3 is TGTGCCAGCAGCTTATGGACAGGCCCGGGGAATCAGCCCCAGCATTTT.